The 2 T cell receptor beta chains in this list originate from one sample, sequenced in a study of T cell responses to AZD1222 COVID-19 vaccine. Sequencing was performed with immunoSEQ multiplex PCR; in TCRdb, only in-frame clones are kept and a portion is missing. The profile shows about 140,000 clones, 91% of them singletons. The source was peripheral blood, collected on day 0 of AZD1222 vaccination. The source is an adult in good health.

The chain recombines TRBV7-8 with TRBJ2-7; TRBD1 matches at 8 bases. This CDR3 spans 14 amino acids. Trimming took 0 bases from V and 7 from J; bases not matched to a gene: 5. Germline V gene data show CDR1 as SGHVS and CDR2 as FQNEAQ. The CDR3 is CASSLADRVGEQYF. CDR3 sequence (DNA): TGTGCCAGCAGCTTAGCGGACAGGGTCGGAGAGCAGTACTTC.

V usage is TRBV24-1 and J usage is TRBJ2-5, with D possibly TRBD1 on 6 matching bases. CDR1 KGHDR and CDR2 SFDVKD come from the germline V gene. The CDR3 has 16 amino acids. V shed 4 bases and J shed 4 bases, with 18 bases lying between them. The CDR3 protein is CATSDRTGIRGETQYF. The CDR3 DNA follows: TGTGCCACCAGTGACCGCACAGGGATTAGAGGAGAGACCCAGTACTTC.